This TCR beta chain derives from a study of healthy donors' naive CD4 and CD8 T cells. The V and J ends lost 4 bases and 5 bases, in that order; junction bases with no gene match: 8. Germline CDR1 reads MNHNS; CDR2 reads SASEGT. The CDR3 is 14 amino acids. There are a few counts of this clonotype. TCR libraries were built from approximately 490 ng of total RNA by linear amplification. In the original analysis: 78,498 TCR alpha transcripts were sequenced from roughly 5 healthy donors. TCRdb fed the reads into MiXCR, producing one record per CDR3 protein. The V and J calls here are based on TCRdb, not the publication. This sample has roughly 200,000 distinct CDR3 sequences, with about four fifths found just once.

This TCR came from a pool of human donors in good health; the sample pools cells from several healthy donors. J is TRBJ2-7 and V is TRBV6-1, with TRBD2 matching 7 bases. What was sequenced was naive CD4+ and CD8+ T cells sorted from blood, pooled from several donors. The CDR3: CASSGRREVDEQYF. The CDR3 nucleotides are TGTGCCAGCAGTGGCCGCCGGGAGGTGGACGAGCAGTACTTC.